This T cell receptor (beta chain) emerged from a study of beta chain features in type 1 diabetes. Study-wide points: Over-representation of high TCR-expressing cells was a possible consequence of cDNA sequencing.

With regard to this clone: Its antigen is as yet unknown.

V gave up 2 bases and J gave up 4 bases; unmatched junction bases: 7. CDR3 length equals 16 residues. Germline V gene data show CDR1 as LNHNV and CDR2 as YYDKDF (reference sequence). Since all of the isolated RNA was reverse transcribed, expressed TCRB transcripts were what got sequenced. Produced via immunoSEQ multiplex PCR; TCRdb's table is partial and in-frame only. The sample lists about 240,000 clones, about 30% occurring once. The TCR comes from a man aged 30 to 45 in good health. J is TRBJ2-3 and V is TRBV15, with 9 bases fitting TRBD1. The sequenced material came from central memory CD4+ T cells from blood. The chain's CDR3 is CATSRKRGQGADTQYF. CDR3 in DNA: TGTGCCACCAGCAGAAAGAGGGGACAGGGCGCAGATACGCAGTATTTT.